These 27 T cell receptor beta chains were sequenced from one sample in a study of blood T cell repertoires in COVID-19. Method: immunoSEQ multiplex PCR; TCRdb's copy keeps in-frame clones and lacks some. The repertoire includes about 230,000 clones, approximately 82% of them detected once, and around 1.5% sits in the top ten. The sample consisted of peripheral blood. Receptor source: a woman between 40 and 50 years old who had recovered from COVID-19.

The rearrangement uses TRBV7-2 and TRBJ1-3, with D hard to call. CDR1 is SGHTA and CDR2 is FQGNSA in the germline V gene. The CDR3 spans 13 residues. V gave up 4 bases and J gave up 1 base, with 5 bases separating them. The DNA of the CDR3 is TGTGCCAGCAGCTCAACTTCTGGAAACACCATATATTTT. Encoded protein: CASSSTSGNTIYF.

The chain recombines TRBV2 with TRBJ2-3; 7 bases match TRBD1. This CDR3 comprises 13 residues. From germline, CDR1 is SNHLY and CDR2 FYNNEI. The V segment lost 6 bases and the J segment 6 bases; nucleotides outside the gene matches: 6. This CDR3 is CASRWDRTDTQYF. The DNA of the CDR3 is TGTGCCAGCAGGTGGGACAGAACGGATACGCAGTATTTT.

This clone was seen only a few times. V usage is TRBV6-6 and J usage is TRBJ2-6, with a tentative D call TRBD2 (5 bases). The CDR3 spans 13 residues. Germline CDR1 is MNHNY and CDR2 is SVGAGI (reference sequence). Trimming stripped 8 bases from V and 0 bases from J, with 5 bases between. The CDR3 reads CASRGSGANVLTF. The CDR3 DNA reads as TGTGCCAGCCGGGGCTCTGGGGCCAACGTCCTGACTTTC.

This chain joins TRBV18 and TRBJ2-5; D gene uncertain. The ends were cut back, 6 bases at V and 2 bases at J, with 13 bases in the middle. The CDR3 is 14 residues long. The germline V gene has CDR1 KGHSH and CDR2 LQKENI. CDR3 sequence: CASSPFGLQETQYF. The CDR3 nucleotides are TGTGCCAGCTCCCCCTTTGGTCTACAAGAGACCCAGTACTTC.

The chain joins TRBV9 to TRBJ2-3, with D perhaps matching TRBD1 (5 bases). The V and J ends lost 0 bases and 5 bases respectively, with 13 bases between them. This CDR3 has 15 residues. Germline CDR1 is SGDLS and CDR2 is YYNGEE. CDR3 region: CASSVAPGALDTQYF. In DNA form, the CDR3 reads TGTGCCAGCAGCGTAGCCCCTGGGGCCTTAGATACGCAGTATTTT.

The chain links TRBV7-8 to TRBJ1-4, with 9 bases identical to TRBD1. Germline CDR1 and CDR2: SGHVS and FQNEAQ. This CDR3 contains 15 residues. The ends lost 5 bases at V and 5 bases at J; junction bases unmatched: 6. The CDR3 bases are TGTGCCAGCAGCCCGGCCGGGACAGGGAATGAAAAACTGTTTTTT. Protein sequence: CASSPAGTGNEKLFF.

A few counts support this clone. The rearrangement links TRBV14 to TRBJ2-2; TRBD1 aligns across 7 bases. Trimming removed 0 bases from V and 4 bases from J; junction bases left unmatched: 5. CDR1 is SGHDN and CDR2 is FVKESK in the germline V gene. There are 16 residues in the CDR3. CDR3 residues: CASSQDLRQGTGELFF. CDR3 coding DNA: TGTGCCAGCAGCCAAGATTTGAGACAGGGCACCGGGGAGCTGTTTTTT.

The CDR3 region has the DNA TGTGCCAGCAGCCAAGATGGTGGGCCGGGGGCCCAGTACTTC. Encoded protein: CASSQDGGPGAQYF. The J gene is TRBJ2-5, the V gene TRBV4-2, with D maybe TRBD2 (6 bases). With 0 bases removed from V and 9 bases from J, the gap between germline ends came to 14 bases. Germline V gene data show CDR1 as LGHNA and CDR2 as YNFKEQ. This CDR3 spans 14 amino acids.

CDR3 nucleotides: TGTGCCAGCAGACCCCATGGGGCCAACACTGAAGCTTTCTTT. Translated, it gives CASRPHGANTEAFF. The chain links TRBV6-6 to TRBJ1-1, with TRBD1 as a possible D gene (5 bases). This CDR3 is 14 amino acids long. The germline V and J ends were trimmed by 6 bases and 2 bases, with 13 bases remaining between them. The germline V gene encodes CDR1 MNHNY and CDR2 SVGAGI (reference sequence).

The chain employs TRBV5-4 and TRBJ2-1, with TRBD1 matching 12 bases. The junction had 5 bases not matched to a gene; V was cut back by 4 bases and J by 3 bases. This CDR3 is 16 amino acids long. Germline CDR1 is SGHNT and CDR2 is YYREEE (reference sequence). The CDR3 bases are TGTGCCAGCAGCATGGGGACAGGGGGCGACTACAATGAGCAGTTCTTC. This codes for CASSMGTGGDYNEQFF.

V usage is TRBV29-1 and J usage is TRBJ2-2, with TRBD1 matching over 8 bases. CDR1 and CDR2 (germline): SQVTM, ANQGSEA. The CDR3 consists of 16 residues. With 1 base clipped from V and 6 bases from J, the junction kept 10 bases outside the gene matches. The CDR3 coding sequence is TGCAGCGTTGAAGCAGGGGGCTTGTATGGGGCCGGGGAGCTGTTTTTT. This sequence encodes CSVEAGGLYGAGELFF.

V gene TRBV7-9 combines with J gene TRBJ1-6; unclear D gene. The CDR3 has 13 amino acids. Deletions cut 4 bases from V and 9 bases from J, with 10 bases between. CDR1 is SEHNR and CDR2 is FQNEAQ in the germline V gene (reference sequence). In nucleotides, the CDR3 is TGTGCCAGCAGCTCCGAGCGTGGTTCACCCCTCCACTTT. This encodes CASSSERGSPLHF.

A word on this clone: The junction differs from germline at one of its ends, possibly a read error. The chain is built from TRBV12-3 or TRBV12-4 and TRBJ2-7, with a weak D call TRBD1 (6 bases). This CDR3 comprises 11 residues. CDR3 residues: CASSSQTGLGF. CDR3 bases: TGTGCCAGCAGTTCCCAGACAGGCCTGGGCTTC.

This clone was detected only a few times. V is TRBV6-5 and J is TRBJ1-6, with TRBD1 as a possible D gene (6 bases). The CDR3 sequence is 15 residues long. Trimming stripped 6 bases from V and 7 bases from J, with 16 bases between. In germline, CDR1 is MNHEY, CDR2 SVGAGI. The CDR3 spells CASSSRGIGNSPLHF. The CDR3 bases are TGTGCCAGCAGCTCCAGGGGAATTGGAAATTCACCCCTCCACTTT.

Points on this clone: This sample also contains other DNA sequences that code for the same CDR3. The V gene is TRBV7-2, the J gene TRBJ2-7; no firm D call. Trimming removed 4 bases at V and 0 bases at J, with 4 bases between. The length of the CDR3 is 12 residues. CDR1 is SGHTA, CDR2 FQGNSA, per germline. The chain's CDR3 is CASSSSSYEQYF. In DNA, the CDR3 is TGTGCCAGCAGCTCCTCCTCCTACGAGCAGTACTTC. The variable domain in full, completed from reference TRBV7-2 and TRBJ2-7, reads GAGVSQSPSNKVTEKGKDVELRCDPISGHTALYWYRQSLGQGLEFLIYFQGNSAPDKSGLPSDRFSAERTGGSVSTLTIQRTQQEDSAVYLCASSSSSYEQYFGPGTRLTVT.

The gene calls are TRBV7-3 and TRBJ2-1; perhaps TRBD2 as D (6 bases). Germline V gene data show CDR1 as SGHTA and CDR2 as FQGTGA. V was pared by 5 bases and J by 10 bases, with 21 bases between. The CDR3 loop spans 15 amino acids. DNA of the CDR3: TGTGCCAGCAGCCAGACCGGGAGCAATTATAACGAGCAGTTCTTC. It specifies CASSQTGSNYNEQFF.

This chain links TRBV28 with TRBJ1-2; D uncertain. The CDR3 is 11 amino acids. Per germline, CDR1 MDHEN and CDR2 SYDVKM. The V and J ends lost 6 bases and 7 bases respectively, with 9 bases between them. The CDR3 is CASSPGGGYTF. As DNA, the CDR3 is TGTGCCAGCAGCCCTGGCGGTGGCTACACCTTC.

As for this clone: This same CDR3 is encoded by further DNA sequences in the sample. The V call is TRBV7-2, the J call TRBJ2-5; D unresolved. This CDR3 spans 13 amino acids. Deletions cut 1 base from V and 1 base from J, with 4 bases between. Germline V lookup: CDR1 SGHTA, CDR2 FQGNSA. The CDR3 here is CASSLGAQETQYF. CDR3 nucleotide sequence: TGTGCCAGCAGCTTAGGCGCCCAAGAGACCCAGTACTTC.

The chain combines TRBV6-2 or TRBV6-3 with TRBJ1-5; the match to TRBD1 covers 9 bases. CDR1 is MNHEY and CDR2 is SVGEGT in the germline V gene. J was trimmed by 6 bases and V by 6 bases; bases with no gene match: 9. The CDR3 length is 15 residues. The CDR3 DNA reads TGTGCCAGCAGCCAGGGACAGGGTGGGTTTCAGCCCCAGCATTTT. It codes for CASSQGQGGFQPQHF.

J is TRBJ1-1 and V is TRBV4-1; D is uncertain. Germline CDR1 and CDR2: MGHRA and YSYEKL. V lost 7 bases to trimming and J lost 0 bases, with 9 bases between them. There are 13 residues in the CDR3. CDR3 protein: CASTLELNTEAFF. The CDR3 region has the DNA TGCGCCAGCACCCTGGAGTTGAACACTGAAGCTTTCTTT.

This clone was counted only a few times. This rearrangement joins TRBV27 to TRBJ1-5, with D hard to call. The CDR3 runs 14 residues. The germline CDR1 and CDR2 sequences are MNHEY and SMNVEV (reference sequence). V was clipped by 2 bases and J by 1 base, with 6 bases between them. The CDR3 sequence is CASSLEGSNQPQHF. The CDR3 nucleotides are TGTGCCAGCAGTTTAGAGGGAAGCAATCAGCCCCAGCATTTT.

The chain uses TRBV28 and TRBJ2-7; TRBD1 matches 8 bases. Germline trimming cut 3 bases from V and 5 bases from J; bases unmatched to any gene: 6. The CDR3 spans 14 residues. In germline, CDR1 is MDHEN, CDR2 SYDVKM. The CDR3 protein is CASSLVQGVHEQYF. Here the CDR3 DNA reads TGTGCCAGCAGTTTGGTACAGGGGGTCCACGAGCAGTACTTC.

V gene TRBV11-2 combines with J gene TRBJ2-1; D is possibly TRBD1 (6 bases). CDR3 length equals 16 residues. Germline values: CDR1 SGHAT, CDR2 FQNNGV. Trimming removed 2 bases from V and 4 bases from J, with 15 bases in between. The CDR3 reads CASSLLMGAAYNEQFF. The CDR3, as DNA: TGTGCCAGCAGCTTATTAATGGGGGCGGCATACAATGAGCAGTTCTTC. The full variable domain, its missing parts supplied by reference TRBV11-2 and TRBJ2-1, is EAGVAQSPRYKIIEKRQSVAFWCNPISGHATLYWYQQILGQGPKLLIQFQNNGVVDDSQLPKDRFSAERLKGVDSTLKIQPAKLEDSAVYLCASSLLMGAAYNEQFFGPGTRLTVL.

The rearrangement links TRBV23-1 to TRBJ1-4, with 7 bases identical to TRBD1. TRBV23-1 is known as an ORF, though its function is uncertain. The length of the CDR3 is 14 residues. V gave up 7 bases and J gave up 8 bases; unmatched junction bases: 10. CDR3 DNA: TGCGCCAGCACCTCCCAGGGGGACGGCGAAAAACTGTTTTTT. This translates into CASTSQGDGEKLFF.

The chain combines TRBV29-1 with TRBJ1-2; TRBD1 is a possible D gene (5 bases). From germline, CDR1 is SQVTM and CDR2 ANQGSEA. Trimming shortened V by 4 bases and J by 6 bases, and 15 bases separated the two germline ends. There are 13 residues in the CDR3. The CDR3 loop is CSVAVTEKNGYTF. DNA for the CDR3: TGCAGCGTTGCTGTGACAGAAAAGAATGGCTACACCTTC. Full variable domain (rest looked up from reference TRBV29-1 and TRBJ1-2): SAVISQKPSRDICQRGTSLTIQCQVDSQVTMMFWYRQQPGQSLTLIATANQGSEATYESGFVIDKFPISRPNLTFSTLTVSNMSPEDSSIYLCSVAVTEKNGYTFGSGTRLTVV.

The V call is TRBV3-1 (or the pseudogene TRBV3-2), the J call TRBJ2-3, with 8 positions matching TRBD2. V lost 1 base to trimming and J lost 5 bases; unmatched junction nucleotides: 5. CDR1 is LGHDT and CDR2 is YNNKEL in the germline V gene (reference sequence). CDR3 size: 15 residues. This CDR3 is CASSQGGGRLDTQYF. The CDR3 DNA reads as TGTGCCAGCAGCCAAGGCGGGGGGCGCCTAGATACGCAGTATTTT.

This chain connects TRBV11-2 to TRBJ2-7; no definite D call. Germline loops: CDR1 SGHAT, CDR2 FQNNGV. V was trimmed by 3 bases and J by 6 bases, leaving 6 bases between them. This CDR3 is built from 11 residues. The CDR3 loop is CASSFSSEQYF. The CDR3 region has the DNA TGTGCCAGCAGCTTTAGTTCCGAGCAGTACTTC.